What follows are 26 T cell receptor beta chains derived from one specimen sequenced in a study of blood T cell repertoires in COVID-19. The protocol was immunoSEQ multiplex PCR, while the TCRdb copy is restricted to in-frame clones and leaves out a portion. Of 35,000 to 45,000 clones in the sample, about 74% were seen once. The material sequenced was peripheral blood. The receptors shown here come from a man in his 60s with active COVID-19.

Only one count was recorded for this clone. V gene TRBV7-9 combines with J gene TRBJ2-1, with TRBD1 matching over 8 bases. V lost 3 bases, J lost 8 bases, and 9 bases stayed unmatched. The CDR3 totals 15 residues. The germline gives CDR1 SEHNR, CDR2 FQNEAQ (reference sequence). The CDR3 protein is CASSFGQGEADEQFF. The CDR3, as DNA: TGTGCCAGCAGCTTTGGACAGGGTGAGGCAGATGAGCAGTTCTTC.

The rearrangement joins TRBV7-3 to TRBJ1-4; 7 nucleotides match TRBD1. Germline values: CDR1 SGHTA, CDR2 FQGTGA. The trim removed 8 bases at V and 8 bases at J, leaving 8 bases unmatched. The CDR3 totals 13 residues. CDR3 loop: CASGEGAGEKLFF. The CDR3 DNA reads TGTGCCAGCGGTGAGGGGGCAGGAGAAAAACTGTTTTTT.

The chain joins TRBV19 to TRBJ1-5; 10 positions match TRBD1. V trimming: 7 bases; J trimming: 2 bases; junction bases outside the gene matches: 2. Germline-derived CDR1 and CDR2 are LNHDA and SQIVND (reference sequence). The CDR3 runs to 14 residues. The CDR3 nucleotides read TGTGCCAGTAAGGACAGGGGGGGCAATCAGCCCCAGCATTTT. Translation: CASKDRGGNQPQHF.

This rearrangement joins TRBV4-1 to TRBJ2-3; 13 nucleotides match TRBD2. Germline V gives CDR1 MGHRA, CDR2 YSYEKL. The CDR3 consists of 17 residues. Trimming took 0 bases from V and 9 from J; bases not matched to a gene: 9. The CDR3 here is CASSQEGTSGGAWTQYF. The CDR3 nucleotides read TGCGCCAGCAGCCAAGAGGGAACTAGCGGGGGGGCGTGGACGCAGTATTTT.

This clone came up once. CDR3 DNA: TGTGCCAGCAGCTTACCGACTGGGAGAGGAAACACCATATATTTT. Translating it yields CASSLPTGRGNTIYF. The chain has TRBV7-9 and TRBJ1-3; D unresolved. The germline V gene encodes CDR1 SEHNR and CDR2 FQNEAQ (reference sequence). Trimming took 2 bases from V and 4 from J, leaving 12 bases between them. This CDR3 is 15 amino acids long.

The CDR3 sequence is CASSVVGDSYNEQFF. The CDR3 DNA reads TGTGCCAGCAGCGTAGTCGGGGATTCCTACAATGAGCAGTTCTTC. The chain employs TRBV9 and TRBJ2-1; tentative D call: TRBD2 (5 bases). V shed 0 bases and J shed 1 base, with 8 bases lying between them. Germline V gives CDR1 SGDLS, CDR2 YYNGEE. The CDR3 length is 15 residues.

The rearrangement uses TRBV7-2 and TRBJ2-6; possibly TRBD1 for D (6 bases). V lost 4 bases and J lost 0, with 16 bases in between. Germline CDR1 SGHTA, CDR2 FQGNSA. The CDR3 contains 18 residues. CDR3 protein: CASSSYDRPSSGANVLTF. CDR3 coding DNA: TGTGCCAGCAGCTCGTACGACAGGCCAAGCTCTGGGGCCAACGTCCTGACTTTC.

The gene calls are TRBV21-1 and TRBJ2-7; the table's D gene call, TRBD1, was not cross checked with the DNA. TRBV21-1 is an annotated pseudogene. The CDR3 is 17 residues long. CDR3 loop: CASSKEGPGLHHGEQYF. For the CDR3, the DNA is TGTGCCAGCAGCAAAGAAGGCCCAGGGCTTCATCACGGGGAGCAGTACTTC.

The CDR3: CASSFGGSNEQYF. CDR3 DNA sequence: TGTGCCAGCAGCTTTGGAGGATCCAACGAGCAGTACTTC. The chain has TRBV7-9 and TRBJ2-7, with D maybe TRBD2 (5 bases). Germline CDR1 reads SEHNR; CDR2 reads FQNEAQ (reference sequence). The CDR3 extends over 13 amino acids. V lost 3 bases and J lost 5, with 11 bases in between.

The chain combines TRBV18 with TRBJ1-5; D not resolved. V lost 0 bases and J lost 8, with 8 bases in between. CDR1 and CDR2 from the germline V gene are KGHSH and LQKENI. There are 13 residues in the CDR3. CDR3 in DNA: TGTGCCAGCTCACCACCGAACATAAAGCCCCAGCATTTT. The encoded protein is CASSPPNIKPQHF.

This rearrangement joins TRBV9 to TRBJ1-1; 9 positions agree with TRBD1. CDR3 length equals 13 residues. Germline V gene lookup returns CDR1 SGDLS and CDR2 YYNGEE. The V segment lost 0 bases and the J segment 11 bases; nucleotides outside the gene matches: 5. This CDR3 reads CASSVGNRGRAFF. The CDR3, as DNA: TGTGCCAGCAGCGTAGGGAACAGGGGGCGGGCTTTCTTT.

J is TRBJ1-2 and V is TRBV3-1 (or the pseudogene TRBV3-2); 8 nucleotides align to TRBD1. CDR1 is LGHDT, CDR2 YNNKEL, per germline (reference sequence). The CDR3 loop spans 13 amino acids. Germline trimming cut 4 bases from V and 7 bases from J; bases unmatched to any gene: 5. This CDR3 is CASSPSGQGGYTF. The CDR3 DNA is TGTGCCAGCAGCCCTTCAGGACAGGGTGGCTACACCTTC.

The chain uses TRBV10-3 and TRBJ1-1; D gene ambiguous. Germline assignment: CDR1 ENHRY and CDR2 SYGVKD. The CDR3 is 11 amino acids. Trimming shortened V by 5 bases and J by 3 bases, and 4 bases separated the two germline ends. The CDR3: CAISSDTEAFF. The CDR3 DNA is TGTGCCATCAGTTCGGACACTGAAGCTTTCTTT.

J is TRBJ1-5 and V is TRBV6-5; tentative D call: TRBD1 (5 bases). The V end was cut by 10 bases, the J end by 0 bases, with 13 bases between. CDR3 length: 14 amino acids. Germline CDR1 and CDR2: MNHEY and SVGAGI. Here the CDR3 DNA reads TGTGCCACTTCCCAGGGATCTAGCAATCAGCCCCAGCATTTT. Protein: CATSQGSSNQPQHF.

This clone came up once. This chain uses TRBV2 with TRBJ1-2; D not resolved. The CDR3 is 13 amino acids. The V and J ends lost 5 bases and 0 bases respectively, with 7 bases between them. Looked up from germline, CDR1 is SNHLY and CDR2 is FYNNEI. DNA of the CDR3: TGTGCCAGCAGTCCAGACTCTAACTATGGCTACACCTTC. Translating gives CASSPDSNYGYTF.

The chain employs TRBV6-2 or TRBV6-3 and TRBJ1-5; D remains ambiguous. The CDR3 is made up of 11 amino acids. V dropped 6 bases and J dropped 9 bases, with 9 bases sitting between them. Germline CDR1 MNHEY, CDR2 SVGEGT. The CDR3 DNA reads TGTGCCAGCAGCTCCGGTGGGCCCCAGCATTTT. It codes for CASSSGGPQHF.

V is TRBV6-2 or TRBV6-3 and J is TRBJ1-2; TRBD1 matches 8 bases. Looked up from germline, CDR1 is MNHEY and CDR2 is SVGEGT. The CDR3 runs 15 residues. V lost 6 bases and J lost 4; bases outside the gene matches: 10. The CDR3 nucleotides are TGTGCCAGCAGCATATCGACAGGGGACGTCTATGGCTACACCTTC. This translates into CASSISTGDVYGYTF.

The chain recombines TRBV3-1 (or the pseudogene TRBV3-2) with TRBJ1-1; D gene unclear. V lost 1 base to trimming and J lost 3 bases, with 12 bases between them. The CDR3 is made up of 15 amino acids. Germline loops: CDR1 LGHDT, CDR2 YNNKEL (reference sequence). The CDR3 nucleotides read TGTGCCAGCAGCCAAGGGGCAGGATTTTACACTGAAGCTTTCTTT. The encoded protein is CASSQGAGFYTEAFF.

A few counts support this clone. This chain links TRBV19 with TRBJ2-1; 7 nucleotides line up with TRBD2. The CDR3 has 12 residues. Trimming removed 3 bases from V and 10 bases from J; junction bases left unmatched: 3. Germline V gene lookup returns CDR1 LNHDA and CDR2 SQIVND (reference sequence). This chain's CDR3 is CASSIGGWEQFF. The DNA of the CDR3 is TGTGCCAGTAGTATCGGGGGGTGGGAGCAGTTCTTC.

The chain joins TRBV5-1 to TRBJ1-2; 9 bases line up with TRBD1. The J segment lost 5 bases and the V segment lost 0 bases, leaving 2 bases of the junction unmatched. The germline gives CDR1 SGHRS, CDR2 YFSETQ. This CDR3 comprises 14 residues. The CDR3 nucleotides are TGCGCCAGCAGCTTGGAGGGACAGGGATATGGCTACACCTTC. Translated, it gives CASSLEGQGYGYTF.

V gene TRBV5-4 combines with J gene TRBJ2-7; 7 bases fit TRBD2. Germline-derived CDR1 and CDR2 are SGHNT and YYREEE (reference sequence). The CDR3 is 13 residues long. With 4 bases clipped from V and 3 bases from J, the junction kept 4 bases outside the gene matches. The CDR3 region has the DNA TGTGCCAGCAGCGGGAGGGACGGCTACGAGCAGTACTTC. Amino acid sequence: CASSGRDGYEQYF.

The V call is TRBV7-6, the J call TRBJ2-2, with TRBD1 matching over 7 bases. This CDR3 region has 18 residues. V shed 5 bases, J shed 0 bases, and the junction held 12 bases outside the gene matches. Looked up from germline, CDR1 is SGHVS and CDR2 is FNYEAQ. For the CDR3, the DNA is TGTGCCAGCAGCCTTGGATACTGGGACAGCGCGAACACCGGGGAGCTGTTTTTT. Encoded protein: CASSLGYWDSANTGELFF.

This chain uses TRBV28 with TRBJ2-7; D remains unclear. The CDR3 extends over 11 amino acids. Germline V gives CDR1 MDHEN, CDR2 SYDVKM. The V gene lost 8 bases and the J gene lost 6 bases, with 11 bases spanning the gap. CDR3 nucleotide sequence: TGTGCCAGCGGCCCGAACCTCGAGCAGTACTTC. Translating gives CASGPNLEQYF.

The CDR3 loop reads CASRSRPGYNSPLHF. The CDR3 nucleotides are TGTGCCAGCAGAAGTCGGCCGGGGTATAATTCACCCCTCCACTTT. The chain carries TRBV6-6 and TRBJ1-6; D gene uncertain. CDR1 is MNHNY, CDR2 SVGAGI, per germline (reference sequence). V was trimmed by 6 bases and J by 4 bases, leaving 13 bases between them. The CDR3 is made up of 15 amino acids.

This chain connects TRBV6-2 or TRBV6-3 to TRBJ1-1; 8 bases align to TRBD1. The germline V gene encodes CDR1 MNHEY and CDR2 SVGEGT. This CDR3 region has 13 residues. V gave up 4 bases and J gave up 4 bases; unmatched junction bases: 2. The CDR3 spells CASSFTGGTEAFF. The CDR3 nucleotides are TGTGCCAGCAGTTTTACAGGGGGCACTGAAGCTTTCTTT.

The chain carries TRBV19 and TRBJ1-5, with no clear D. This CDR3 spans 16 amino acids. The ends were cut back, 1 base at V and 0 bases at J, with 10 bases in the middle. The germline V gene encodes CDR1 LNHDA and CDR2 SQIVND (reference sequence). In nucleotides, the CDR3 is TGTGCCAGTAGTATAGCTTCTTTTTATAGCAATCAGCCCCAGCATTTT. It is translated as CASSIASFYSNQPQHF.